The present entry profiles one T cell receptor (beta chain) with its context. The table lists this clone with a count of one. Its target antigen remains unknown. Within one base of it there is no much larger clone, and no base qualities were kept. The entry originates in a study of T cell responses to AZD1222 COVID-19 vaccine (dated by TCRdb to 2020 to 2022). About the study as a whole: AZD1222 recipients given second doses at about 4 weeks or at about 12 weeks were pooled, since spike-specific TCR depth and breadth were not found to differ between the two schedules. Trial participants were enrolled by age into subgroups of 18-55, 56-69 and 70-plus years, and roughly 160, 29 and 62 TCR-sequenced participants, respectively, were included in these subgroups. TCR sequencing was performed for 230 to 250 trial participants, of whom about 200 were given two doses of AZD1222 and 26 were given two doses of MenACWY control vaccine.

General findings and caveats noted by the study authors: The whole spike protein was spanned by vaccine-associated CD4 TCRs, and dominant responses were seen in regions 160-218 and 743-854. Because no samples from the day 14 peak response were available, repertoires could be characterized only after the peak T cell response. In the small 56-69-year group, the increase in depth fell short of significance, most likely because of low power. Reportedly, almost half of the unique spike-specific TCRs recognized epitopes lying outside the regions that are mutated in the B.1.351 and B.1.1.7 variants. Most participants were white British and females outnumbered males, and the authors suggested that clonal diversity may have been underestimated. Conclusions about previously exposed vaccinees were limited because only 5 or 6 AZD1222 recipients were SARS-CoV-2 seropositive at baseline. Spike-specific TCR breadth and depth rose significantly after two AZD1222 doses compared with day 0 and with MenACWY recipients.

The sample's time point label, decoded: baseline before first vaccination. The vaccinee samples were drawn from two UK trials, COV001 and COV002, one of which was a single-blind randomized controlled phase 2/3 trial testing AZD1222 (ChAdOx1 nCoV-19) in healthy adults. For TCRbeta chain sequencing, PBMC samples from trial participants were taken at day 0 and at day 28 after the second dose. CDR3 length: 15 amino acids, cysteine to phenylalanine. The DNA shown is the 45-base CDR3, in frame from base 1. V and J lose 8 bases and 3 bases, and a span of 22 bases separates them. The germline V gene (reference sequence) supplies CDR1 GTSNPN and CDR2 SVGIG. The CDR3 regions of human TCRbeta chains were analyzed by immunosequencing. The published analysis was carried out like this. Repertoire TCRs were matched against a reference library of SARS-CoV-2-specific TCRs generated with the MIRA antigen-specificity platform. Breadth was defined as the fraction of unique TCRs that were SARS-CoV-2-associated. Depth was defined as the fraction of total T cells that were SARS-CoV-2-associated. Using the MIRA data, each spike-specific TCR was assigned both to the spike region to which the TCR was reactive and to a CD4 or CD8 class. Log10-transformed breadth and depth values were compared by one-way ANOVA with Sidak's multiple comparisons tests. This is the immuneACCESS table as TCRdb keeps it, with only in-frame sequences that have V and J called. A part of the clones is gone; compared with another copy, unresolved V genes explain less than half, and the rest is unexplained. For V, J and clone size, that table is used; D and trimming come from the DNA. A total of around 200,000 clones appear in this sample, approximately 86% of them only once. The ten most abundant clones make up 7.7% of the sample.

This chain is built from TRBV30 and TRBJ1-2, with the identity of the D gene unclear. Sequenced here: peripheral blood, sampled on day 0 of AZD1222 vaccination. The TCR sequence derives from an adult in good health. CDR3 sequence: CAGRTGPRQDYGYTF. The base sequence is TGTGCCGGCCGAACCGGGCCCCGCCAGGACTATGGCTACACCTTC.